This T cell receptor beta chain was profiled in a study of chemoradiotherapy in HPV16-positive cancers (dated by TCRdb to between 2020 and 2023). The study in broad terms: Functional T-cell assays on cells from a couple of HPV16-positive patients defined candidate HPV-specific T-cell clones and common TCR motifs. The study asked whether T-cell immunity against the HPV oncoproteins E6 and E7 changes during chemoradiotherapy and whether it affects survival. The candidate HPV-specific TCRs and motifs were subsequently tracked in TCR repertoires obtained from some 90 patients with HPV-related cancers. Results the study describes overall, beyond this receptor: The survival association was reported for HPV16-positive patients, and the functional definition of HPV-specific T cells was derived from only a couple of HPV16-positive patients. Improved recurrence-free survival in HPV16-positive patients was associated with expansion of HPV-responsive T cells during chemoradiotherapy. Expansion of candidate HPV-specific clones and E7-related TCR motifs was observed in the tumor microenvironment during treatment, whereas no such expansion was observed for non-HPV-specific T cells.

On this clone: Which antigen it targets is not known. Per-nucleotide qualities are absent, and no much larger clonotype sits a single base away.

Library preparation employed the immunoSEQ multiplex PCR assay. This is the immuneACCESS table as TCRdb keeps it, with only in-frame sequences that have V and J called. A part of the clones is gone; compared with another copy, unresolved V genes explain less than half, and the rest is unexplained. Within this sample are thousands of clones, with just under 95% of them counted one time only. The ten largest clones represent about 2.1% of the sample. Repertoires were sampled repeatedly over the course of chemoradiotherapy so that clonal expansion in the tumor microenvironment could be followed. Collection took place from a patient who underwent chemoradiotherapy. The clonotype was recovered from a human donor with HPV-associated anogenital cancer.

In nucleotide form, the sequence is TGTGCCTGGAAGCGGGCCCCTGGAGAGACCCAGTACTTC. Translated, this is CAWKRAPGETQYF. The V gene is TRBV30 and the J gene is TRBJ2-5; tentative D gene TRBD2, with 6 bases matching. V loses 4 bases, J loses 4 bases, and the germline ends lie 13 bases apart. Its CDR3 holds 13 amino acids, cysteine through phenylalanine. Only the CDR3 DNA is retained, 39 bases long and in frame from the first base. CDR1 GTSNPN and CDR2 SVGIG were looked up in the germline V gene (reference sequence).